The rows below give T cell receptor beta chains drawn from one sample of a study of blood T cell repertoires in COVID-19. The protocol was immunoSEQ multiplex PCR, while the TCRdb copy is restricted to in-frame clones and leaves out a portion. Among 200,000 to 300,000 clones listed, about four fifths were seen once. Sequencing was carried out using peripheral blood. All receptors come from a woman older than 75 with acute or convalescent COVID-19. The CDR3 runs from the conserved cysteine through the conserved F or W. Each record gives: V gene, clone size, J gene, D gene, CDR3 protein, CDR3 DNA. The D gene is left open where the match is weak. Where a row states a size, it is once, few, many or the class of an expanded clone; other rows omit it.

V: TRBV28
size: NA
J: TRBJ1-1
D: NA
CDR3: CASIAPRLGNTEAFF
DNA: TGTGCCAGCATAGCCCCGCGACTGGGGAACACTGAAGCTTTCTTT

V: TRBV2
size: NA
J: TRBJ1-2
D: TRBD1
CDR3: CASRAGGVYGYTF
DNA: TGTGCCAGCAGGGCAGGGGGCGTCTATGGCTACACCTTC

V: TRBV28
size: NA
J: TRBJ2-5
D: TRBD2
CDR3: CASSFTGLGEETQYF
DNA: TGTGCCAGCAGTTTTACGGGACTAGGGGAAGAGACCCAGTACTTC

V: TRBV4-1
size: NA
J: TRBJ2-7
D: NA
CDR3: CASSQRAGVPYEQYF
DNA: TGCGCCAGCAGCCAAAGGGCAGGGGTACCCTACGAGCAGTACTTC

V: TRBV24-1
size: NA
J: TRBJ2-3
D: TRBD2
CDR3: CATSESGLAGGSDTQYF
DNA: TGTGCCACCAGTGAGTCGGGACTAGCGGGGGGCTCAGATACGCAGTATTTT

V: TRBV6-5
size: few
J: TRBJ1-4
D: TRBD1
CDR3: CASMGTGGDEKLFF
DNA: TGTGCCAGCATGGGGACAGGGGGCGATGAAAAACTGTTTTTT

V: TRBV7-9
size: NA
J: TRBJ2-7
D: TRBD2
CDR3: CASSYMTSGGSYEQYF
DNA: TGTGCCAGCAGCTACATGACTAGCGGGGGGTCCTACGAGCAGTACTTC

V: TRBV12-3/TRBV12-4
size: NA
J: TRBJ1-1
D: TRBD1
CDR3: CASREARGAAFF
DNA: TGTGCCAGCAGAGAAGCCAGGGGGGCGGCTTTCTTT

V: TRBV29-1
size: NA
J: TRBJ1-1
D: TRBD1
CDR3: CSVGQGTLNTEAFF
DNA: TGCAGCGTTGGACAGGGGACATTGAACACTGAAGCTTTCTTT

V: TRBV12-3/TRBV12-4
size: NA
J: TRBJ1-2
D: TRBD1
CDR3: CASRPGTDYGYTF
DNA: TGTGCCAGCAGACCCGGGACAGACTATGGCTACACCTTC

V: TRBV11-2
size: NA
J: TRBJ1-1
D: TRBD1
CDR3: CASSLRGLEAFF
DNA: TGTGCCAGCAGCTTAAGGGGGCTCGAAGCTTTCTTT

V: TRBV6-5
size: few
J: TRBJ2-2
D: NA
CDR3: CASRKYNAGELFF
DNA: TGTGCCAGCAGGAAATACAACGCCGGGGAGCTGTTTTTT

V: TRBV5-4
size: once
J: TRBJ1-4
D: TRBD1
CDR3: CASSGGTGINEKLFF
DNA: TGTGCCAGCAGCGGGGGGACAGGGATTAATGAAAAACTGTTTTTT

V: TRBV3-1/TRBV3-2
size: NA
J: TRBJ2-1
D: NA
CDR3: CASSPRGARDEQFF
DNA: TGTGCCAGCAGCCCCCGGGGGGCGAGAGATGAGCAGTTCTTC

V: TRBV7-3
size: NA
J: TRBJ2-2
D: TRBD1
CDR3: CASSPKPGQGAGELFF
DNA: TGTGCCAGCAGCCCAAAGCCGGGACAGGGGGCCGGGGAGCTGTTTTTT

V: TRBV19
size: once
J: TRBJ2-7
D: TRBD1
CDR3: CASSPSFGQGNEQYF
DNA: TGTGCCAGTAGTCCTAGCTTTGGACAGGGCAACGAGCAGTACTTC

V: TRBV7-8
size: NA
J: TRBJ1-1
D: TRBD1
CDR3: CASSLRGQGMNTEAFF
DNA: TGTGCCAGCAGCTTACGGGGACAGGGGATGAACACTGAAGCTTTCTTT

V: TRBV7-9
size: NA
J: TRBJ2-3
D: TRBD1
CDR3: CASSLVVGTGGTDTQYF
DNA: TGTGCCAGCAGCTTAGTAGTGGGGACAGGGGGCACAGATACGCAGTATTTT

V: TRBV27
size: NA
J: TRBJ2-7
D: TRBD2
CDR3: CASSPELAGVSYEQYF
DNA: TGTGCCAGCAGCCCTGAGCTAGCGGGGGTGAGCTACGAGCAGTACTTC

V: TRBV5-1
size: NA
J: TRBJ1-1
D: NA
CDR3: CASSLGLVAGDQNTEAFF
DNA: TGCGCCAGCAGCTTGGGACTCGTGGCAGGGGACCAGAACACTGAAGCTTTCTTT

V: TRBV28
size: NA
J: TRBJ2-7
D: TRBD2
CDR3: CATMGEGINYEQYF
DNA: TGTGCCACTATGGGGGAGGGGATAAACTACGAGCAGTACTTC

V: TRBV30
size: NA
J: TRBJ2-5
D: TRBD2
CDR3: CAWGLAGTYQETQYF
DNA: TGTGCCTGGGGACTAGCGGGGACGTACCAAGAGACCCAGTACTTC

V: TRBV7-3
size: once
J: TRBJ1-1
D: NA
CDR3: CASGEQVNTEAFF
DNA: TGTGCCAGCGGCGAACAGGTAAACACTGAAGCTTTCTTT

V: TRBV5-5
size: once
J: TRBJ2-2
D: NA
CDR3: CASSLAVRVTGELFF
DNA: TGTGCCAGCAGCTTGGCTGTGCGGGTCACCGGGGAGCTGTTTTTT

V: TRBV29-1
size: NA
J: TRBJ1-2
D: NA
CDR3: CSVELRDYGYTF
DNA: TGCAGCGTTGAACTCCGCGACTATGGCTACACCTTC

V: TRBV5-1
size: NA
J: TRBJ1-3
D: NA
CDR3: CASSLGSGGTGNTIYF
DNA: TGCGCCAGCAGCTTGGGGTCCGGGGGGACTGGAAACACCATATATTTT

V: TRBV9
size: NA
J: TRBJ1-1
D: NA
CDR3: CASSKQTGMNTEAFF
DNA: TGTGCCAGCAGCAAGCAGACAGGCATGAACACTGAAGCTTTCTTT

V: TRBV3-1/TRBV3-2
size: few
J: TRBJ1-5
D: NA
CDR3: CASSQGRGGSQPQHF
DNA: TGTGCCAGCAGCCAAGGTCGAGGGGGAAGTCAGCCCCAGCATTTT

V: TRBV6-6
size: NA
J: TRBJ1-5
D: NA
CDR3: CASGPPGDNQPQHF
DNA: TGTGCCAGCGGGCCCCCAGGGGACAATCAGCCCCAGCATTTT

V: TRBV4-1
size: NA
J: TRBJ1-4
D: NA
CDR3: CASSQPPDMVSTNEKLFF
DNA: TGCGCCAGCAGCCAACCCCCCGACATGGTTTCGACTAATGAAAAACTGTTTTTT

V: TRBV7-8
size: few
J: TRBJ1-4
D: TRBD1
CDR3: CASSLFPGAGGGEKLFF
DNA: TGTGCCAGCAGCTTATTCCCGGGGGCAGGGGGCGGTGAAAAACTGTTTTTT

V: TRBV28
size: NA
J: TRBJ1-2
D: NA
CDR3: CASCIQDSYGYTF
DNA: TGTGCCAGCTGTATTCAGGATTCCTATGGCTACACCTTC

V: TRBV6-5
size: once
J: TRBJ2-7
D: TRBD1
CDR3: CASSVDRPGYEQYF
DNA: TGTGCCAGCAGCGTGGACAGGCCTGGCTACGAGCAGTACTTC

V: TRBV7-7
size: NA
J: TRBJ1-6
D: NA
CDR3: CASSLRQTLREASPLHF
DNA: TGTGCTAGCAGCTTGCGACAGACGTTACGCGAGGCTTCACCCCTCCACTTT